Below are 25 T cell receptor beta chains sequenced from a single sample in a study of blood T cell repertoires in COVID-19. Assay: immunoSEQ multiplex PCR; the TCRdb copy retains only in-frame clones and omits some. The sample consists of fewer than 350,000 clones, around 88% of them appearing once. The sequenced sample consisted of peripheral blood. These receptors came from a woman aged 25 to 39 with COVID-19, enrolled during active disease.

The chain employs TRBV11-2 and TRBJ2-1; 9 bases align to TRBD1. V trimming: 4 bases; J trimming: 9 bases; junction bases outside the gene matches: 10. This CDR3 comprises 15 residues. CDR1 and CDR2 from the germline V gene are SGHAT and FQNNGV. The CDR3 region is CASSSVPGQGGEQFF. DNA of the CDR3: TGTGCCAGCAGCTCGGTGCCGGGACAGGGTGGTGAGCAGTTCTTC.

This clone occurred once. The chain uses TRBV6-2 or TRBV6-3 and TRBJ2-7; 10 bases line up with TRBD1. J was trimmed by 2 bases and V by 4 bases; bases with no gene match: 5. Germline V lookup: CDR1 MNHEY, CDR2 SVGEGT. This CDR3 spans 15 amino acids. The CDR3 loop reads CASSSLGTGAYEQYF. The CDR3 coding sequence is TGTGCCAGCAGTTCTCTCGGGACAGGGGCCTACGAGCAGTACTTC.

The V call is TRBV7-8, the J call TRBJ1-3; D is ambiguous. CDR1 SGHVS and CDR2 FQNEAQ come from the germline V gene. V dropped 8 bases and J dropped 0 bases, with 26 bases sitting between them. The CDR3 covers 19 residues. The CDR3 sequence: CASSSIVPGGQNSGNTIYF. The CDR3, as DNA: TGTGCCAGCTCCTCAATTGTACCGGGAGGCCAAAACTCTGGAAACACCATATATTTT.

V usage is TRBV29-1 and J usage is TRBJ1-2; a weak D match, TRBD1 (6 bases). V lost 6 bases, J lost 5 bases, and 16 bases lay in between. Germline-derived CDR1 and CDR2 are SQVTM and ANQGSEA. CDR3 size: 13 residues. This CDR3 reads CSVNRELTYGYTF. The CDR3 DNA reads TGCAGCGTGAACAGGGAACTGACTTATGGCTACACCTTC.

The chain joins TRBV11-2 to TRBJ2-5; the match to TRBD1 covers 7 bases. In germline, CDR1 is SGHAT, CDR2 FQNNGV. With 4 bases clipped from V and 5 bases from J, the junction kept 10 bases outside the gene matches. This CDR3 comprises 15 residues. This CDR3 reads CASSYLTGVGETQYF. Written as DNA, the CDR3 is TGTGCCAGCAGCTACCTAACAGGGGTAGGGGAGACCCAGTACTTC.

This clone has just one count. The chain employs TRBV19 and TRBJ2-5; possible D gene TRBD2, 5 bases. The V gene lost 3 bases and the J gene lost 1 base, with 12 bases spanning the gap. Germline V gene lookup returns CDR1 LNHDA and CDR2 SQIVND (reference sequence). The length of the CDR3 is 15 residues. The chain's CDR3 is CASSISSLPQETQYF. The CDR3 DNA is TGTGCCAGTAGTATCTCTAGCTTACCCCAAGAGACCCAGTACTTC.

The chain employs TRBV11-3 and TRBJ1-1; a possible D gene is TRBD1 (6 bases). Trimming took 3 bases from V and 1 from J, leaving 18 bases between them. CDR1 and CDR2 from the germline V gene are SGHNT and YENEEA. This CDR3 region has 17 residues. CDR3: CASSFRGASFKNTEAFF. CDR3 in DNA: TGTGCCAGCAGCTTCCGGGGGGCGTCCTTCAAGAACACTGAAGCTTTCTTT.

The chain uses TRBV14 and TRBJ1-1, with TRBD1 as a possible D gene (5 bases). Trimming removed 8 bases from V and 1 base from J, with 17 bases in between. The V gene's germline CDR1 is SGHDN and CDR2 FVKESK. The CDR3 spans 15 residues. Here the CDR3 reads CASRLGGSRNTEAFF. Here the CDR3 DNA reads TGTGCCAGCCGATTGGGGGGATCGCGGAACACTGAAGCTTTCTTT.

The chain uses TRBV11-2 and TRBJ1-5; the D gene is possibly TRBD1 (6 bases). The CDR3 spans 13 residues. V was shortened by 5 bases and J by 6 bases, with 11 bases between the two germline ends. The germline CDR1 and CDR2 sequences are SGHAT and FQNNGV. The CDR3 DNA sequence: TGTGCCAGCAGCCGGACAGTGGGTCAGCCCCAGCATTTT. This encodes CASSRTVGQPQHF.

CDR3 sequence (DNA): TGCGCCAGCAGCTTGGTGGCGGGGACCGGGGAGCTGTTTTTT. It is translated as CASSLVAGTGELFF. V is TRBV5-1 and J is TRBJ2-2; D possibly corresponds to TRBD2 (6 bases). Trimming cost V 0 bases and J 5 bases, with 8 bases left between them. CDR1 and CDR2 (germline): SGHRS, YFSETQ. The CDR3 extends over 14 amino acids.

On this clone itself: At one end, the junction sequence differs from germline, possibly due to a read error. The genes are TRBV11-2 and TRBJ1-2; D might be TRBD1 (5 bases). Germline V gives CDR1 SGHAT, CDR2 FQNNGV. The CDR3 is made up of 15 amino acids. CDR3 nucleotides: TGTGCCAGCAGCTTAGGGGGTGTTGGAGGGGCCGGCTACACCTTT. This encodes CASSLGGVGGAGYTF.

The chain carries TRBV5-1 and TRBJ2-3; 9 nucleotides agree with TRBD2. The ends lost 0 bases at V and 7 bases at J; junction bases unmatched: 9. The CDR3 runs 16 residues. Germline values: CDR1 SGHRS, CDR2 YFSETQ. The CDR3 DNA reads TGCGCCAGCAGCTTGGAGCGGGGGGAGGTTCCACATACGCAGTATTTT. Protein product: CASSLERGEVPHTQYF.

The rearrangement uses TRBV2 and TRBJ2-5; tentatively, D is TRBD1 (5 bases). CDR1 is SNHLY and CDR2 is FYNNEI in the germline V gene. Trimming removed 6 bases at V and 1 base at J, with 9 bases between. CDR3 length: 13 residues. The CDR3 reads CASRPDSQETQYF. Here the CDR3 DNA reads TGTGCCAGCAGACCCGACAGCCAAGAGACCCAGTACTTC. The full variable domain, completed using reference TRBV2 and TRBJ2-5, is EPEVTQTPSHQVTQMGQEVILRCVPISNHLYFYWYRQILGQKVEFLVSFYNNEISEKSEIFDDQFSVERPDGSNFTLKIRSTKLEDSAMYFCASRPDSQETQYFGPGTRLLVL.

The CDR3 protein is CASSPLDSSGNTIYF. CDR3 DNA: TGTGCCAGCAGCCCCTTAGACAGCTCTGGAAACACCATATATTTT. This rearrangement joins TRBV7-8 to TRBJ1-3; weak D call: TRBD1 (5 bases). The V end was cut by 5 bases, the J end by 0 bases, with 11 bases between. The CDR3 loop spans 15 amino acids. CDR1 SGHVS and CDR2 FQNEAQ come from the germline V gene. Using reference TRBV7-8 and TRBJ1-3 for the parts outside the CDR3, the full variable domain is GAGVSQSPRYKVAKRGQDVALRCDPISGHVSLFWYQQALGQGPEFLTYFQNEAQLDKSGLPSDRFFAERPEGSVSTLKIQRTQQEDSAVYLCASSPLDSSGNTIYFGEGSWLTVV.

This chain uses TRBV25-1 with TRBJ2-1; D might be TRBD1 (5 bases). The CDR3 has 16 residues. Per the germline V gene, CDR1 is MGHDK and CDR2 is SYGVNS. V lost 4 bases to trimming and J lost 0 bases, with 13 bases between them. The CDR3 spells CASSGWGSDSYNEQFF. The CDR3 bases are TGTGCCAGCAGTGGCTGGGGCAGCGACTCCTACAATGAGCAGTTCTTC.

The chain is built from TRBV18 and TRBJ1-4; 7 bases map to TRBD1. Looked up from germline, CDR1 is KGHSH and CDR2 is LQKENI. The CDR3 has 15 residues. J lost 5 bases, V lost 3 bases, and 6 bases had no gene match. The CDR3 here is CASSPRDSINEKLFF. In DNA form, the CDR3 reads TGTGCCAGCTCACCGAGGGACAGCATCAATGAAAAACTGTTTTTT.

Only a few counts were recorded for this clone. The chain is built from TRBV27 and TRBJ2-1, with D unclear. Per the germline V gene, CDR1 is MNHEY and CDR2 is SMNVEV (reference sequence). The V gene lost 6 bases and the J gene lost 6 bases, with 12 bases spanning the gap. The CDR3 loop spans 13 amino acids. The CDR3 nucleotides are TGTGCCAGCAGCCGTCGCTCTAGCAATGAGCAGTTCTTC. Protein: CASSRRSSNEQFF.

This rearrangement joins TRBV29-1 to TRBJ1-2; 7 bases line up with TRBD1. The CDR3 covers 13 residues. CDR1 is SQVTM and CDR2 is ANQGSEA in the germline V gene. The junction had 4 bases not matched to a gene; V was cut back by 4 bases and J by 2 bases. The CDR3 sequence: CSVARTGNYGYTF. In nucleotides, the CDR3 is TGCAGCGTTGCACGGACAGGCAACTATGGCTACACCTTC. The variable domain in full, completed from reference TRBV29-1 and TRBJ1-2, reads SAVISQKPSRDICQRGTSLTIQCQVDSQVTMMFWYRQQPGQSLTLIATANQGSEATYESGFVIDKFPISRPNLTFSTLTVSNMSPEDSSIYLCSVARTGNYGYTFGSGTRLTVV.

The V gene is TRBV3-1 (or the pseudogene TRBV3-2), the J gene TRBJ1-2, with D possibly matching TRBD1 (5 bases). V was cut by 4 bases and J by 5 bases, with 17 bases left in between. Germline V gene lookup returns CDR1 LGHDT and CDR2 YNNKEL (reference sequence). CDR3 length equals 15 residues. The CDR3 reads CASSPRGTSPYGYTF. The CDR3, as DNA: TGTGCCAGCAGCCCGAGAGGGACTTCCCCATATGGCTACACCTTC.

The CDR3 reads CASSQVGVQGSYTF. In nucleotides, the CDR3 is TGCGCCAGCAGCCAAGTAGGGGTCCAAGGGAGCTACACCTTC. This rearrangement joins TRBV4-1 to TRBJ1-2; TRBD1 is a possible D gene (5 bases). V was clipped by 1 base and J by 9 bases, with 15 bases between them. Germline V gene sequence: CDR1 MGHRA, CDR2 YSYEKL. This CDR3 contains 14 residues.

The chain couples TRBV5-1 to TRBJ1-1; 8 bases line up with TRBD1. This CDR3 is built from 14 residues. The V segment lost 4 bases and the J segment 7 bases; nucleotides outside the gene matches: 9. The germline gives CDR1 SGHRS, CDR2 YFSETQ. CDR3 DNA sequence: TGCGCCAGCAGCCGGCAACCGGGACAGGATGAAGCTTTCTTT. The encoded protein is CASSRQPGQDEAFF. Filled out from reference TRBV5-1 and TRBJ1-1, the complete variable domain reads KAGVTQTPRYLIKTRGQQVTLSCSPISGHRSVSWYQQTPGQGLQFLFEYFSETQRNKGNFPGRFSGRQFSNSRSEMNVSTLELGDSALYLCASSRQPGQDEAFFGQGTRLTVV.

The chain combines TRBV20-1 with TRBJ1-2, with a weak D call TRBD1 (5 bases). The V end lost 3 bases, the J end lost 8 bases, and 13 bases lay between the germline ends. This CDR3 comprises 12 residues. Germline V gives CDR1 DFQATT, CDR2 SNEGSKA (reference sequence). The chain's CDR3 is CSASWRDGGYTF. CDR3 coding DNA: TGCAGTGCTAGTTGGAGGGACGGAGGCTACACCTTC.

This sequence joins TRBV20-1 and TRBJ2-7; 7 nucleotides align to TRBD1. The CDR3 runs to 14 residues. V gave up 3 bases and J gave up 7 bases; unmatched junction bases: 12. Germline V gives CDR1 DFQATT, CDR2 SNEGSKA (reference sequence). The CDR3 spells CSASPTGDPREQYV. As DNA, the CDR3 is TGCAGTGCTAGTCCCACAGGGGATCCGAGAGAGCAGTACGTC.

The rearrangement links TRBV6-5 to TRBJ1-6, with TRBD1 matching over 7 bases. The V and J ends lost 5 bases and 10 bases, in that order; junction bases with no gene match: 11. Germline V gives CDR1 MNHEY, CDR2 SVGAGI. CDR3 length: 15 residues. CDR3 sequence: CASSLSSTGISPLHF. CDR3 sequence (DNA): TGTGCCAGCAGTCTATCTTCGACAGGGATATCACCCCTCCACTTT.

The rearrangement joins TRBV9 to TRBJ1-2, with D tentatively TRBD1 (5 bases). The V gene lost 3 bases and the J gene lost 1 base, with 7 bases spanning the gap. The CDR3 extends over 13 amino acids. Germline V gives CDR1 SGDLS, CDR2 YYNGEE. This chain's CDR3 is CASSEGVNYGYTF. CDR3 DNA sequence: TGTGCCAGCAGCGAAGGGGTTAACTATGGCTACACCTTC.